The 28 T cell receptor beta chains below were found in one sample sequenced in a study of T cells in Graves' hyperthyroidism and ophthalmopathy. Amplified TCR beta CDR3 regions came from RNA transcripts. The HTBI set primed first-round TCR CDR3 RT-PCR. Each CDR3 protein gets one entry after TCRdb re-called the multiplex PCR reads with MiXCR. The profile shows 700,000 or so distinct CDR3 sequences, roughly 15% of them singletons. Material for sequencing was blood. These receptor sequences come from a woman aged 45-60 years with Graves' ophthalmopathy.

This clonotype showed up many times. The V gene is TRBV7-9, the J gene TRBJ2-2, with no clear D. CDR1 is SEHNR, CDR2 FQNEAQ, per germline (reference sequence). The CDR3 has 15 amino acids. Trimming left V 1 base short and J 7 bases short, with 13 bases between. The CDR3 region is CASSLEGGRIGELFF. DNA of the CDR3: TGTGCCAGCAGCTTAGAAGGCGGACGAATCGGGGAGCTGTTTTTT.

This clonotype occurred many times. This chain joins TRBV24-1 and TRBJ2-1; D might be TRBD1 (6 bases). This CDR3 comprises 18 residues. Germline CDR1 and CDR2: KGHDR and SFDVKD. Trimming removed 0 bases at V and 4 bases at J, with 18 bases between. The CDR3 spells CATSDLAPGQGKYNEQFF. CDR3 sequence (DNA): TGTGCCACCAGTGATTTGGCCCCCGGGCAGGGGAAGTACAATGAGCAGTTCTTC.

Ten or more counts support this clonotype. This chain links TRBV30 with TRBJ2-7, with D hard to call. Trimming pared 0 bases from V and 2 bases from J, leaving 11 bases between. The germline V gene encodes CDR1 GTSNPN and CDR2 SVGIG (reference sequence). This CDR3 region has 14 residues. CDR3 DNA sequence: TGTGCCTGGAGTGTACCGGGCAAGCCCTACGAGCAGTACTTC. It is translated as CAWSVPGKPYEQYF.

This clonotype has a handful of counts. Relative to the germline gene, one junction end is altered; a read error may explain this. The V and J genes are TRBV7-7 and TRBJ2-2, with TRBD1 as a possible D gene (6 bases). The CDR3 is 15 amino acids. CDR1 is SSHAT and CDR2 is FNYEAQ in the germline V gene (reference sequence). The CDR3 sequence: CASSPGQSDTGELFF. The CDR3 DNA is TGTGCTAGCAGCCCGGGACAATCAGACACCGGGGAGCTGTTTTTT.

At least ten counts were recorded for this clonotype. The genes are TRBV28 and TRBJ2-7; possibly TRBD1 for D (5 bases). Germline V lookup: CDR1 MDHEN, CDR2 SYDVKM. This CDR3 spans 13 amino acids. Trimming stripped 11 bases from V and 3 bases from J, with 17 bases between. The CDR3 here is CALQGQSGYEQYF. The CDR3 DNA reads TGTGCCCTACAAGGACAATCCGGCTACGAGCAGTACTTC. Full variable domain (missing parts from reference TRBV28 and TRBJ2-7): DVKVTQSSRYLVKRTGEKVFLECVQDMDHENMFWYRQDPGLGLRLIYFSYDVKMKEKGDIPEGYSVSREKKERFSLILESASTNQTSMYLCALQGQSGYEQYFGPGTRLTVT.

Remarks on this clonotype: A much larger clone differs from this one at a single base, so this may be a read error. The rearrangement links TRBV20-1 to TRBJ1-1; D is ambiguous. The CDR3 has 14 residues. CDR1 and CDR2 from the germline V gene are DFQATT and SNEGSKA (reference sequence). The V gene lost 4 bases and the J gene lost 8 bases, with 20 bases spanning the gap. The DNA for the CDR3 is TGCAGTGCTAAATTCGACGGGGTCGCCTACGAAGCTTTCTTT. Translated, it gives CSAKFDGVAYEAFF.

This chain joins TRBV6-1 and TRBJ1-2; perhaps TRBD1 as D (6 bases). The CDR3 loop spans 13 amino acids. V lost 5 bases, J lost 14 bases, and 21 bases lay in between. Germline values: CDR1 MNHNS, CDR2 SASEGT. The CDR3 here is CASSPGRGTPRTF. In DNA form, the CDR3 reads TGTGCCAGCAGTCCCGGCCGAGGGACACCGAGGACCTTC.

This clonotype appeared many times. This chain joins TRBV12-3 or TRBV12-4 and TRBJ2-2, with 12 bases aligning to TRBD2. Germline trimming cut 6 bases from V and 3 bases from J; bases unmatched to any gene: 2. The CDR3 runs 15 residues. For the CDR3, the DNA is TGTGCCAGCAGCAGACTAGCGGGAGACACCGGGGAGCTGTTTTTT. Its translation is CASSRLAGDTGELFF.

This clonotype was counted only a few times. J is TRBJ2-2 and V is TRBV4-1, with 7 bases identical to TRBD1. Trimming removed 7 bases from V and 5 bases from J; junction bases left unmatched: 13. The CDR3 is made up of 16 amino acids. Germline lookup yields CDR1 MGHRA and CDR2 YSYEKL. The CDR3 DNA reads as TGCGCCAGCACCTCCCCCGGGACAGTAACAACCGGGGAGCTGTTTTTT. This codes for CASTSPGTVTTGELFF.

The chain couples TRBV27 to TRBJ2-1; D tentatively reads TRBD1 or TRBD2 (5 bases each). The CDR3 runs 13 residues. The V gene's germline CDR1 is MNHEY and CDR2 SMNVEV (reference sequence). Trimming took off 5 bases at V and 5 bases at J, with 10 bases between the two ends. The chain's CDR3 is CASSEMGDNEQFF. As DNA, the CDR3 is TGTGCCAGCAGTGAGATGGGGGACAATGAGCAGTTCTTC.

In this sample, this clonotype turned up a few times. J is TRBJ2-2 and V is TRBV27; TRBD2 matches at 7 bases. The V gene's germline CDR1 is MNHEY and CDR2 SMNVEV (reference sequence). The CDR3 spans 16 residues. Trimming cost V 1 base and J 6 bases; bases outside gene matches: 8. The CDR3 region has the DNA TGTGCCAGCAGTTTATTTCGGCGGGAGAAGTCCGGGGAGCTGTTTTTT. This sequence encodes CASSLFRREKSGELFF.

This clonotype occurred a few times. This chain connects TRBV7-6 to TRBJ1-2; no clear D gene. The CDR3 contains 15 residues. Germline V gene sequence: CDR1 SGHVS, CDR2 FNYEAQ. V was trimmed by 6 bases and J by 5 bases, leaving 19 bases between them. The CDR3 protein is CASRPNPYMAYGYTF. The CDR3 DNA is TGTGCCAGCAGACCAAATCCTTACATGGCTTATGGCTACACCTTC.

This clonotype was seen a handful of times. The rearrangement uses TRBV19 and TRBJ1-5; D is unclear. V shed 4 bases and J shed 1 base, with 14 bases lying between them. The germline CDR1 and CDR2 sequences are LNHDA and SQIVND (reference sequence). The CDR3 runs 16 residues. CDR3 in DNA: TGTGCCAGTAGTACAGGACGGGGTTCGAGCAATCAGCCCCAGCATTTT. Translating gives CASSTGRGSSNQPQHF.

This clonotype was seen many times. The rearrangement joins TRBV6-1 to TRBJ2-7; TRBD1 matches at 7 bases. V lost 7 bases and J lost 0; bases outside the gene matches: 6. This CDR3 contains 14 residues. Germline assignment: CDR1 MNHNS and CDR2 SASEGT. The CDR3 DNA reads TGTGCCAGCACCAGTCAGGGGGTCTCCTACGAGCAGTACTTC. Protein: CASTSQGVSYEQYF.

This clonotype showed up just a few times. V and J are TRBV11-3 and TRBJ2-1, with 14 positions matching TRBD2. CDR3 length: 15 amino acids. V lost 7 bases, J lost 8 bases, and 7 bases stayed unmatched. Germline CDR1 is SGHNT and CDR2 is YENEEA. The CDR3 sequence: CASTETSGRAYEQFF. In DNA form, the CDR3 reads TGTGCCAGCACCGAGACTAGCGGGAGGGCTTATGAGCAGTTCTTC.

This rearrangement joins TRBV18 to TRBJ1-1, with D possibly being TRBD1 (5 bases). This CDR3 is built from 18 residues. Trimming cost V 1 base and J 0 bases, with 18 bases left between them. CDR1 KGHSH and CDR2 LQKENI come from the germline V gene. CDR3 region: CASSPRALFEGLNTEAFF. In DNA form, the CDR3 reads TGTGCCAGCTCACCACGTGCCTTGTTTGAGGGGTTGAACACTGAAGCTTTCTTT. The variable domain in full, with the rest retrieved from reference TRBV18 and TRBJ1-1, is NAGVMQNPRHLVRRRGQEARLRCSPMKGHSHVYWYRQLPEEGLKFMVYLQKENIIDESGMPKERFSAEFPKEGPSILRIQQVVRGDSAAYFCASSPRALFEGLNTEAFFGQGTRLTVV.

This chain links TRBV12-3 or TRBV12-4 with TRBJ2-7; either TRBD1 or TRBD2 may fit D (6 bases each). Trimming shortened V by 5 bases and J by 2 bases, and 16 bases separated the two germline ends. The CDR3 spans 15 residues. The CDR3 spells CASSKKGGRTYEQYF. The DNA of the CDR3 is TGTGCCAGCAGTAAAAAGGGGGGAAGAACCTACGAGCAGTACTTC.

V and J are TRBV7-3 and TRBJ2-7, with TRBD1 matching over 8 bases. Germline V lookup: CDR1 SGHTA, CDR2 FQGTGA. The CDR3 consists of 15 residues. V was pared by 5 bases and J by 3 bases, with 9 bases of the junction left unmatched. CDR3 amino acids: CASSQYTGGRYEQYF. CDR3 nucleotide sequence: TGTGCCAGCAGCCAATACACAGGGGGTCGCTACGAGCAGTACTTC.

The CDR3 coding sequence is TGTGCCAGCAGCTTTGGGGGAACCCCTGGGTACAATGAGCAGTTCTTC. It yields the protein CASSFGGTPGYNEQFF. The chain has TRBV13 and TRBJ2-1, with D possibly called TRBD1 or TRBD2 (5 bases each). Germline V CDR1 and CDR2: PRHDT, FYEKMQ (reference sequence). The CDR3 consists of 16 residues. V lost 3 bases and J 4 bases, leaving 16 bases between the germline ends.

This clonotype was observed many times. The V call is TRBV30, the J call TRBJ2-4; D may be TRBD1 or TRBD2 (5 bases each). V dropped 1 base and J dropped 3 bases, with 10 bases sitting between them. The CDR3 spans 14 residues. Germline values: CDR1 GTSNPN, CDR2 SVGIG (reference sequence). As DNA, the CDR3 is TGTGCCTGGAGTGCCGGGGCGGGCAAAAACATTCAGTACTTC. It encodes CAWSAGAGKNIQYF. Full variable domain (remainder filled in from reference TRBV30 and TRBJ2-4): SQTIHQWPATLVQPVGSPLSLECTVEGTSNPNLYWYRQAAGRGLQLLFYSVGIGQISSEVPQNLSASRPQDRQFILSSKKLLLSDSGFYLCAWSAGAGKNIQYFGAGTRLSVL.

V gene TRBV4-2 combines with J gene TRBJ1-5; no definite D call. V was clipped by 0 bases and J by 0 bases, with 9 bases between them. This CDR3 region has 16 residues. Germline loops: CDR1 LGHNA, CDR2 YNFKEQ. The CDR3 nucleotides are TGTGCCAGCAGCCAAGATCGCTGGGATAGCAATCAGCCCCAGCATTTT. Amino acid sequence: CASSQDRWDSNQPQHF.

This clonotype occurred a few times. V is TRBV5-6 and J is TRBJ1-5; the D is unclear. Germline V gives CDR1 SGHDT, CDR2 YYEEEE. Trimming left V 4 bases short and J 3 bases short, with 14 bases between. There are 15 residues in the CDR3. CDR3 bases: TGTGCCAGCAGCCGGGCCCGCCGGATCAATCAGCCCCAGCATTTT. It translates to CASSRARRINQPQHF. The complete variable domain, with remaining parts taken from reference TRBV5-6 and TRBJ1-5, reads DAGVTQSPTHLIKTRGQQVTLRCSPKSGHDTVSWYQQALGQGPQFIFQYYEEEERQRGNFPDRFSGHQFPNYSSELNVNALLLGDSALYLCASSRARRINQPQHFGDGTRLSIL.

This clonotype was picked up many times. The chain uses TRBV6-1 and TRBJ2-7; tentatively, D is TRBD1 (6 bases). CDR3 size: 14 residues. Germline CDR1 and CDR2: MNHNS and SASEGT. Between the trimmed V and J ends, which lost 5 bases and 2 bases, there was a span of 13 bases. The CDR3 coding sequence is TGTGCCAGCAGTTTCAGGGGTTCGACCTACGAGCAGTACTTC. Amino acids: CASSFRGSTYEQYF.

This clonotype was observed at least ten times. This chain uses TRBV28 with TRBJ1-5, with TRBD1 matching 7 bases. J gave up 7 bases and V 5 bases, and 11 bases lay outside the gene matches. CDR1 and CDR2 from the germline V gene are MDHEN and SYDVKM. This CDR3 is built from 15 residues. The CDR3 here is CASSKRQGSHQPQHF. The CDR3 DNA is TGTGCCAGCAGTAAACGACAGGGTTCTCACCAGCCCCAGCATTTT.

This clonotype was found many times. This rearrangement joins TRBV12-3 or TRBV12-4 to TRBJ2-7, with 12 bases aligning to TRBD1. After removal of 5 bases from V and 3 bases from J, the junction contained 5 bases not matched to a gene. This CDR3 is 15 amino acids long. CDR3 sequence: CASSHRDRGLYEQYF. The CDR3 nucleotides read TGTGCCAGCAGTCACCGGGACAGGGGGCTCTACGAGCAGTACTTC.

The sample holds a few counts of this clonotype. The CDR3 sequence is CASSQETAGNTIYF. CDR3 DNA sequence: TGTGCCAGCAGCCAAGAGACAGCTGGAAACACCATATATTTT. The rearrangement links TRBV4-2 to TRBJ1-3; D may be TRBD1 (5 bases). The V end lost 0 bases, the J end lost 2 bases, and 5 bases lay between the germline ends. The CDR3 loop spans 14 amino acids. The germline gives CDR1 LGHNA, CDR2 YNFKEQ.

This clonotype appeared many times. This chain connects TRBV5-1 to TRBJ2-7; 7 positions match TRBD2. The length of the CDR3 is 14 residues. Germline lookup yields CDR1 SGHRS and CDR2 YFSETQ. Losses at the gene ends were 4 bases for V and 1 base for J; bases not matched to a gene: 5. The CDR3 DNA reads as TGCGCCAGCAGCGACTCTAGCGGATCCTACGAGCAGTACTTC. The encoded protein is CASSDSSGSYEQYF.

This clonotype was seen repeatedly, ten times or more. CDR3 coding DNA: TGTGCCAGCAGTTTGTTTATTGAGGGGCCGGGACTAGCGGGAAGGAGAAGGACCTACGAGCAGTACTTC. This encodes CASSLFIEGPGLAGRRRTYEQYF. The rearrangement joins TRBV28 to TRBJ2-7; 13 bases agree with TRBD2. Looked up from germline, CDR1 is MDHEN and CDR2 is SYDVKM. CDR3 size: 23 residues. The trim removed 3 bases at V and 2 bases at J, leaving 25 bases unmatched.